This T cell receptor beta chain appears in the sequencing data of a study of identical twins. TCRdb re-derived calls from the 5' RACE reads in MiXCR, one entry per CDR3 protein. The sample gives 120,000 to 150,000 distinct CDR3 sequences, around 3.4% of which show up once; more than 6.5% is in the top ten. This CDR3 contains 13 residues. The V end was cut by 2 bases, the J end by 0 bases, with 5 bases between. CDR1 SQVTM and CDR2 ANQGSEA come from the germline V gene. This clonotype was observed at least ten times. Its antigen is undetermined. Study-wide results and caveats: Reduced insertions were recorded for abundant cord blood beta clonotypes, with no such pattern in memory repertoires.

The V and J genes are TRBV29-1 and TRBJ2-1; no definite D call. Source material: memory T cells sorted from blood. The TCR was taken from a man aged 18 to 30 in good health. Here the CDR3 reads CSVERTSYNEQFF. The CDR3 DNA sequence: TGCAGCGTTGAACGCACCTCCTACAATGAGCAGTTCTTC.